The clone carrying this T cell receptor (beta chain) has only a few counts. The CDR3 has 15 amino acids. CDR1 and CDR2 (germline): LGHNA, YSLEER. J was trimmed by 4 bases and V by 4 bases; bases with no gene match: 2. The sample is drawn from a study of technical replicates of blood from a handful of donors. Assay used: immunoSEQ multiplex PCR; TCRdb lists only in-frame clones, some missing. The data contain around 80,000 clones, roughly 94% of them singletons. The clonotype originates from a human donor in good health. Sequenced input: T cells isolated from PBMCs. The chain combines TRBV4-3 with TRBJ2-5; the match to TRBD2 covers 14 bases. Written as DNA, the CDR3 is TGCGCCAGCAGCCTTGGGACTAGCGGGAGAGAGACCCAGTACTTC. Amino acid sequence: CASSLGTSGRETQYF.